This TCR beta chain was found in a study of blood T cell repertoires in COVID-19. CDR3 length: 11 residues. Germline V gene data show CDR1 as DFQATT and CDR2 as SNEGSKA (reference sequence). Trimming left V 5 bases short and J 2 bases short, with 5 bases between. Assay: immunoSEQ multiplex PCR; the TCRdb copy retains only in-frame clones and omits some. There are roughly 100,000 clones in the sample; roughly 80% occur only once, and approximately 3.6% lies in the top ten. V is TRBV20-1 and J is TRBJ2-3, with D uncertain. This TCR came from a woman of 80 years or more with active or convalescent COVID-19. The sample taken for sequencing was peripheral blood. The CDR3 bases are TGCAGTGCTCCTATCACAGATACGCAGTATTTT. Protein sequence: CSAPITDTQYF.